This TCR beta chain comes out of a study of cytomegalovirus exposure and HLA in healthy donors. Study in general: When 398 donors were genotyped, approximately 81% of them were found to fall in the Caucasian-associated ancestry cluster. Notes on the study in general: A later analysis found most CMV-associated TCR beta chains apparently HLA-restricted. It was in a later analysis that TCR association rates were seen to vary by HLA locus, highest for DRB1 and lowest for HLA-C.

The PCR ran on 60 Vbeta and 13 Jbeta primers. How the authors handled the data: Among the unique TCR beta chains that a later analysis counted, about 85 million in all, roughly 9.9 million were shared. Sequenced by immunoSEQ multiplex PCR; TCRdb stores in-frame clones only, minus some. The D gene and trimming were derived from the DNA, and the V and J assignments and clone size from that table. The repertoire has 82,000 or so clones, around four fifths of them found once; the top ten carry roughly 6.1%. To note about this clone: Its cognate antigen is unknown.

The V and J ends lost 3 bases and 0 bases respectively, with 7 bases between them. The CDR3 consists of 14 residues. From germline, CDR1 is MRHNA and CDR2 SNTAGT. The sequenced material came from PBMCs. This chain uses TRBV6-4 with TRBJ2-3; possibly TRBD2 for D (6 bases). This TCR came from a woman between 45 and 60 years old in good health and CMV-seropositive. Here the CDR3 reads CASSESGSTDTQYF. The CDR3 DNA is TGTGCCAGCAGTGAAAGCGGGAGCACAGATACGCAGTATTTT.